The 32 T cell receptor beta chains below all came from one sample that was sequenced in a study of control samples from healthy donors and cancer patients. TCRdb's table, derived via immunoSEQ multiplex PCR, lists solely in-frame clones and lacks some. Seen here are around 130,000 clones, about 88% observed once, and the top ten hold about 3.2%. The sample consisted of blood. These receptors were taken from a middle-aged man in good health.

Only one count was recorded for this clone. V usage is TRBV19 and J usage is TRBJ2-2, with 8 bases that match TRBD2. V gave up 9 bases and J gave up 1 base; unmatched junction bases: 1. This CDR3 comprises 13 residues. Germline V gene lookup returns CDR1 LNHDA and CDR2 SQIVND (reference sequence). The CDR3: CASREGNTGELFF. The CDR3 DNA is TGTGCCAGCCGGGAGGGGAACACCGGGGAGCTGTTTTTT.

This rearrangement joins TRBV9 to TRBJ2-7, with TRBD2 matching over 7 bases. Losses at the gene ends were 3 bases for V and 1 base for J; bases not matched to a gene: 10. This CDR3 has 16 residues. CDR1 and CDR2 (germline): SGDLS, YYNGEE. CDR3: CASSGETGTISYEQYF. The DNA for the CDR3 is TGTGCCAGCAGCGGCGAGACCGGGACTATTTCCTACGAGCAGTACTTC.

The chain carries TRBV11-3 and TRBJ2-7; TRBD1 matches 8 bases. Trimming cost V 2 bases and J 3 bases; bases outside gene matches: 9. The germline gives CDR1 SGHNT, CDR2 YENEEA. The CDR3 runs to 16 residues. In DNA, the CDR3 is TGTGCCAGCAGCTTAAGCGGACGGACAGGGATCTACGAGCAGTACTTC. It is translated as CASSLSGRTGIYEQYF.

This chain links TRBV5-6 with TRBJ1-5; 8 nucleotides align to TRBD1. The CDR3 spans 13 residues. The germline gives CDR1 SGHDT, CDR2 YYEEEE. The trim removed 4 bases at V and 6 bases at J, leaving 3 bases unmatched. CDR3 in DNA: TGTGCCAGCAGCCCCGGGACAGGTCAGCCCCAGCATTTT. Amino acid sequence: CASSPGTGQPQHF.

The chain combines TRBV29-1 with TRBJ1-1; D is unclear. Between the trimmed V and J ends, which lost 4 bases and 0 bases, there was a span of 9 bases. The CDR3 covers 13 residues. Germline V gene data show CDR1 as SQVTM and CDR2 as ANQGSEA. CDR3 sequence (DNA): TGCAGCGTTGTCTGGGAAATGAACACTGAAGCTTTCTTT. Protein product: CSVVWEMNTEAFF.

The rearrangement joins TRBV5-1 to TRBJ1-5, with D maybe TRBD1 (6 bases). Germline CDR1 is SGHRS and CDR2 is YFSETQ. Between the trimmed V and J ends, which lost 0 bases and 6 bases, there was a span of 10 bases. The CDR3 has 14 amino acids. The DNA for the CDR3 is TGCGCCAGCAGCTTGGGGACAGAGAGTCAGCCCCAGCATTTT. Its protein product is CASSLGTESQPQHF.

The chain joins TRBV5-1 to TRBJ2-7; 8 bases line up with TRBD2. The junction had 7 bases not matched to a gene; V was cut back by 1 base and J by 4 bases. Germline lookup yields CDR1 SGHRS and CDR2 YFSETQ. The CDR3 covers 15 residues. CDR3 region: CASSLFSGETYEQYF. The CDR3 coding sequence is TGCGCCAGCAGCTTGTTTAGCGGGGAGACTTACGAGCAGTACTTC. Full variable domain (outside the CDR3, taken from reference TRBV5-1 and TRBJ2-7): KAGVTQTPRYLIKTRGQQVTLSCSPISGHRSVSWYQQTPGQGLQFLFEYFSETQRNKGNFPGRFSGRQFSNSRSEMNVSTLELGDSALYLCASSLFSGETYEQYFGPGTRLTVT.

The V call is TRBV14, the J call TRBJ1-1; unclear D gene. The CDR3 totals 12 residues. V lost 4 bases, J lost 6 bases, and 9 bases lay in between. Germline V gene data show CDR1 as SGHDN and CDR2 as FVKESK. CDR3 DNA: TGTGCCAGCAGCCCCGTGGGTCCTGAAGCTTTCTTT. It encodes CASSPVGPEAFF. The whole variable domain, remainder taken from reference TRBV14 and TRBJ1-1, is EAGVTQFPSHSVIEKGQTVTLRCDPISGHDNLYWYRRVMGKEIKFLLHFVKESKQDESGMPNNRFLAERTGGTYSTLKVQPAELEDSGVYFCASSPVGPEAFFGQGTRLTVV.

As concerns this clone: Other DNA variants within this sample encode the same CDR3. V and J are TRBV3-1 (or the pseudogene TRBV3-2) and TRBJ1-2; D might be TRBD1 (5 bases). Trimming removed 0 bases at V and 8 bases at J, with 7 bases between. CDR1 LGHDT and CDR2 YNNKEL come from the germline V gene (reference sequence). The CDR3 is 12 amino acids. In nucleotides, the CDR3 is TGTGCCAGCAGCCAAGAGGGACGGGGCTACACCTTC. Its protein product is CASSQEGRGYTF.

This chain links TRBV19 with TRBJ2-5; TRBD2 is a possible D gene (6 bases). CDR3 length equals 14 residues. The germline V and J ends were trimmed by 7 bases and 4 bases, with 16 bases remaining between them. Germline V gives CDR1 LNHDA, CDR2 SQIVND (reference sequence). CDR3 nucleotides: TGTGCCAGTAACATGCCGGGACTGCGAGAGACCCAGTACTTC. This sequence encodes CASNMPGLRETQYF.

The chain has TRBV11-2 and TRBJ1-2, with 8 bases fitting TRBD1. This CDR3 is 15 amino acids long. In germline, CDR1 is SGHAT, CDR2 FQNNGV. Trimming took 5 bases from V and 4 from J; bases not matched to a gene: 9. DNA for the CDR3: TGTGCCAGCAGCCCGGGGGACAGGCCGCTCTATGGCTACACCTTC. Amino acids: CASSPGDRPLYGYTF.

The chain links TRBV6-4 to TRBJ1-5, with a tentative D call TRBD1 (5 bases). V lost 2 bases and J lost 2, with 16 bases in between. Per the germline V gene, CDR1 is MRHNA and CDR2 is SNTAGT. The CDR3 totals 17 residues. CDR3 amino acids: CASSDGGTSHGNQPQHF. The CDR3, as DNA: TGTGCCAGCAGTGACGGGGGGACTTCTCATGGCAATCAGCCCCAGCATTTT.

The V and J genes are TRBV5-1 and TRBJ2-5; no definite D call. The V gene's germline CDR1 is SGHRS and CDR2 YFSETQ. Trimming pared 2 bases from V and 5 bases from J, leaving 13 bases between. The CDR3 totals 14 residues. This CDR3 is CASSLGSQVETQYF. As DNA, the CDR3 is TGCGCCAGCAGCTTAGGGTCCCAGGTGGAGACCCAGTACTTC.

The chain employs TRBV7-9 and TRBJ1-6; 7 bases map to TRBD1. V trimming: 5 bases; J trimming: 10 bases; junction bases outside the gene matches: 8. This CDR3 has 14 amino acids. The germline V gene encodes CDR1 SEHNR and CDR2 FQNEAQ (reference sequence). CDR3 coding DNA: TGTGCCAGCAGCCACAGGGGCAAGGACTCACCCCTCCACTTT. Translating it yields CASSHRGKDSPLHF.

The chain uses TRBV5-4 and TRBJ2-5; tentative D call: TRBD2 (5 bases). The CDR3 sequence is 16 residues long. Germline loops: CDR1 SGHNT, CDR2 YYREEE (reference sequence). The V and J ends lost 4 bases and 1 base respectively, with 17 bases between them. The CDR3 DNA reads TGTGCCAGCAGCGCGGGCCGAGCTTCACCCCAAGAGACCCAGTACTTC. Amino acid sequence: CASSAGRASPQETQYF. Complete variable domain (other parts from reference TRBV5-4 and TRBJ2-5): ETGVTQSPTHLIKTRGQQVTLRCSSQSGHNTVSWYQQALGQGPQFIFQYYREEENGRGNFPPRFSGLQFPNYSSELNVNALELDDSALYLCASSAGRASPQETQYFGPGTRLLVL.

This clone was detected a few times. The gene calls are TRBV7-8 and TRBJ1-1, with a weak D call TRBD1 (5 bases). Germline V gene sequence: CDR1 SGHVS, CDR2 FQNEAQ. The CDR3 contains 14 residues. Trimming shortened V by 3 bases and J by 6 bases, and 14 bases separated the two germline ends. The CDR3 here is CASSLDTGGAEAFF. CDR3 nucleotide sequence: TGTGCCAGCAGCTTGGATACAGGAGGCGCTGAAGCTTTCTTT.

This chain joins TRBV18 and TRBJ2-7; D is perhaps TRBD1 (6 bases). The CDR3 has 15 residues. Germline V gives CDR1 KGHSH, CDR2 LQKENI. V lost 4 bases and J 1 base, leaving 14 bases between the germline ends. The CDR3 DNA follows: TGTGCCAGCTCACGTACCATACAGGGATCCTACGAGCAGTACTTC. It codes for CASSRTIQGSYEQYF.

V usage is TRBV5-6 and J usage is TRBJ1-2; unclear D gene. CDR1 and CDR2 (germline): SGHDT, YYEEEE. This CDR3 contains 11 residues. The ends were cut back, 1 base at V and 7 bases at J, with 5 bases in the middle. As DNA, the CDR3 is TGTGCCAGCAGCTTGTCCTTTGGCTACACCTTC. Amino acid sequence: CASSLSFGYTF.

The chain recombines TRBV19 with TRBJ2-1, with D possibly being TRBD2 (5 bases). The length of the CDR3 is 15 residues. The V end was cut by 5 bases, the J end by 0 bases, with 11 bases between. Germline lookup yields CDR1 LNHDA and CDR2 SQIVND (reference sequence). The CDR3 loop is CASSSGLSSYNEQFF. DNA for the CDR3: TGTGCCAGTAGTTCGGGGTTGAGCTCCTACAATGAGCAGTTCTTC.

The chain recombines TRBV6-1 with TRBJ2-3, with 7 bases lining up with TRBD2. The germline CDR1 and CDR2 sequences are MNHNS and SASEGT. Losses at the gene ends were 2 bases for V and 4 bases for J; bases not matched to a gene: 6. The CDR3 runs 15 residues. The CDR3 spells CASSEPGGGSDTQYF. The DNA for the CDR3 is TGTGCCAGCAGTGAACCGGGGGGTGGCTCAGATACGCAGTATTTT.

This chain uses TRBV12-3 or TRBV12-4 with TRBJ1-1; D not certain. Trimming removed 3 bases at V and 4 bases at J, with 9 bases between. This CDR3 has 13 residues. The CDR3 sequence is CASSFQEATEAFF. In DNA, the CDR3 is TGTGCCAGCAGTTTTCAAGAGGCCACTGAAGCTTTCTTT.

V is TRBV30 and J is TRBJ2-7, with TRBD2 as a possible D gene (6 bases). This CDR3 has 12 amino acids. Germline CDR1 GTSNPN, CDR2 SVGIG (reference sequence). Trimming cost V 3 bases and J 4 bases, with 10 bases left between them. The CDR3: CAWRGGPYEQYF. The CDR3, as DNA: TGTGCCTGGAGGGGGGGACCTTACGAGCAGTACTTC.

This clone was counted only a few times. The V call is TRBV10-2, the J call TRBJ2-3; D not certain. This CDR3 is 12 amino acids long. V lost 3 bases to trimming and J lost 9 bases, with 10 bases between them. Germline CDR1 is WSHSY and CDR2 is SAAADI. The CDR3 protein is CASSDQINTQYF. The CDR3, as DNA: TGCGCCAGCAGTGATCAGATTAACACGCAGTATTTT.

This clone was detected only a few times. This chain uses TRBV7-6 with TRBJ2-2, with a possible D match to TRBD2 (7 bases). The CDR3 has 15 residues. The V and J ends lost 1 base and 6 bases respectively, with 12 bases between them. Germline CDR1 and CDR2: SGHVS and FNYEAQ. The CDR3 DNA follows: TGTGCCAGCAGCTTAGGCGGGGGCCCCGCCGGGGAGCTGTTTTTT. It specifies CASSLGGGPAGELFF.

The gene calls are TRBV2 and TRBJ2-5, with a weak D call TRBD2 (5 bases). This CDR3 is built from 12 residues. The V end lost 6 bases, the J end lost 5 bases, and 10 bases lay between the germline ends. The germline CDR1 and CDR2 sequences are SNHLY and FYNNEI. This chain's CDR3 is CASRLGAETQYF. The CDR3 DNA sequence: TGTGCCAGCAGGCTGGGAGCGGAGACCCAGTACTTC. Combining the CDR3 with reference TRBV2 and TRBJ2-5 gives the whole variable domain EPEVTQTPSHQVTQMGQEVILRCVPISNHLYFYWYRQILGQKVEFLVSFYNNEISEKSEIFDDQFSVERPDGSNFTLKIRSTKLEDSAMYFCASRLGAETQYFGPGTRLLVL.

This clone has a handful of counts. This chain connects TRBV6-6 to TRBJ2-1, with 13 bases aligning to TRBD2. Germline CDR1 reads MNHNY; CDR2 reads SVGAGI (reference sequence). V lost 5 bases and J lost 12; bases outside the gene matches: 10. The CDR3 extends over 15 amino acids. The CDR3 protein is CASSPGTSGVSGQFF. CDR3 in DNA: TGTGCCAGCAGTCCCGGGACTAGCGGGGTCTCGGGGCAGTTCTTC.

This clone was recorded once. J is TRBJ1-1 and V is TRBV19, with 12 bases aligning to TRBD1. V lost 5 bases, J lost 7 bases, and 8 bases stayed unmatched. The germline CDR1 and CDR2 sequences are LNHDA and SQIVND (reference sequence). This CDR3 has 15 amino acids. CDR3 residues: CASSSRDRGPDEAFF. The CDR3, as DNA: TGTGCCAGTAGTTCCCGGGACAGGGGGCCCGATGAAGCTTTCTTT.

The rearrangement joins TRBV15 to TRBJ2-2; TRBD2 might be the D (7 bases). Trimming shortened V by 9 bases and J by 1 base, and 12 bases separated the two germline ends. The germline V gene has CDR1 LNHNV and CDR2 YYDKDF (reference sequence). The CDR3 contains 14 residues. This CDR3 reads CATRGGLNTGELFF. The CDR3 nucleotides read TGTGCCACACGCGGGGGCCTGAACACCGGGGAGCTGTTTTTT. Full variable domain (rest looked up from reference TRBV15 and TRBJ2-2): DAMVIQNPRYQVTQFGKPVTLSCSQTLNHNVMYWYQQKSSQAPKLLFHYYDKDFNNEADTPDNFQSRRPNTSFCFLDIRSPGLGDTAMYLCATRGGLNTGELFFGEGSRLTVL.

The chain uses TRBV15 and TRBJ1-2; possibly TRBD1 for D (5 bases). Trimming stripped 8 bases from V and 8 bases from J, with 15 bases between. This CDR3 has 12 amino acids. Germline CDR1 LNHNV, CDR2 YYDKDF (reference sequence). The DNA for the CDR3 is TGTGCCACCTCTGACAGTGAAGAGGGCTACACCTTC. Protein product: CATSDSEEGYTF.

V usage is TRBV5-4 and J usage is TRBJ2-1, with D hard to call. The germline V gene has CDR1 SGHNT and CDR2 YYREEE (reference sequence). Trimming took 0 bases from V and 8 from J, leaving 9 bases between them. This CDR3 has 13 residues. The CDR3 sequence is CASSLVSMDEQFF. The CDR3, as DNA: TGTGCCAGCAGCTTGGTATCGATGGATGAGCAGTTCTTC. Looking up the rest from reference TRBV5-4 and TRBJ2-1 gives the full variable domain: ETGVTQSPTHLIKTRGQQVTLRCSSQSGHNTVSWYQQALGQGPQFIFQYYREEENGRGNFPPRFSGLQFPNYSSELNVNALELDDSALYLCASSLVSMDEQFFGPGTRLTVL.

The chain employs TRBV11-2 and TRBJ2-7; 8 bases are a match to TRBD2. This CDR3 contains 14 residues. V shed 5 bases, J shed 3 bases, and the junction held 6 bases outside the gene matches. The germline V gene encodes CDR1 SGHAT and CDR2 FQNNGV. CDR3 in amino acids: CASSVLGGVYEQYF. Written as DNA, the CDR3 is TGTGCCAGCAGCGTCCTCGGGGGGGTCTACGAGCAGTACTTC.

The chain joins TRBV3-1 (or the pseudogene TRBV3-2) to TRBJ2-3; TRBD2 agrees at 12 bases. From germline, CDR1 is LGHDT and CDR2 YNNKEL (reference sequence). The CDR3 is made up of 16 amino acids. Losses at the gene ends were 0 bases for V and 8 bases for J; bases not matched to a gene: 6. CDR3 coding DNA: TGTGCCAGCAGCCAAGAGGCTAGCGGGGGGGTAGGTACGCAGTATTTT. As protein: CASSQEASGGVGTQYF.